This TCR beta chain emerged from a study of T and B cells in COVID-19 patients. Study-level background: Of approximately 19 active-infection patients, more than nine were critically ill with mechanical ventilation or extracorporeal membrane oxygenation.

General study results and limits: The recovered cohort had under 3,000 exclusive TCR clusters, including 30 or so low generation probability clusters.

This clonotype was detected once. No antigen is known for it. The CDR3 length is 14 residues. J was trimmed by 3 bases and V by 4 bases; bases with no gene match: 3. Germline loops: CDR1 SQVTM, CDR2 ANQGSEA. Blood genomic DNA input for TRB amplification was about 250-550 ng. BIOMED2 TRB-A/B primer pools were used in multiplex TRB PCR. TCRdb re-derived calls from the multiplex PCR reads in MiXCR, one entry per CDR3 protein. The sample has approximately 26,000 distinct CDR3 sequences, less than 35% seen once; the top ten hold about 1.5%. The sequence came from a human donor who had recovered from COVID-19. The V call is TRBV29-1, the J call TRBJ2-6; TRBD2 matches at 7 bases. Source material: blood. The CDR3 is CSVGEGGGANVLTF. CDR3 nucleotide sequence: TGCAGCGTTGGGGAGGGCGGTGGGGCCAACGTCCTGACTTTC.